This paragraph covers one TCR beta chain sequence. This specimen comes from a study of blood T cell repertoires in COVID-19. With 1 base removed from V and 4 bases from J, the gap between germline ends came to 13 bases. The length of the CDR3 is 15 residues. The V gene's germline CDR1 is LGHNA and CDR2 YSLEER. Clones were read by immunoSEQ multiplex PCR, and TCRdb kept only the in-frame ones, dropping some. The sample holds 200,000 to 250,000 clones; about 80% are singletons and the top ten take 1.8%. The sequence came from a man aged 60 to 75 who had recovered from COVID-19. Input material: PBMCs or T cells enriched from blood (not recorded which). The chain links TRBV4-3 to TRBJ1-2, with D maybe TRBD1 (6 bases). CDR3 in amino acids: CASSQATGNVYGYTF. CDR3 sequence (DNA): TGCGCCAGCAGCCAAGCTACAGGGAATGTCTATGGCTACACCTTC.